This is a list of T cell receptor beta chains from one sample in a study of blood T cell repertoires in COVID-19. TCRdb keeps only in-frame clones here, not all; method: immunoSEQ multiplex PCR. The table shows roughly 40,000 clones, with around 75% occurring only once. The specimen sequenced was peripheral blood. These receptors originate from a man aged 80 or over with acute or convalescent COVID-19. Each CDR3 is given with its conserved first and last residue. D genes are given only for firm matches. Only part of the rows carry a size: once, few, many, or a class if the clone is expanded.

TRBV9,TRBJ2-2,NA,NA,TGTGCCAGCAGCTCCGGACTTCTTACCGGGGAGCTGTTTTTT,CASSSGLLTGELFF
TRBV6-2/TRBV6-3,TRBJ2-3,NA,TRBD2,TGTGCCAGCAGTTACGCGGGAGCTTTGACAGATACGCAGTATTTT,CASSYAGALTDTQYF
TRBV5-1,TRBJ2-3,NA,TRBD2,TGCGCCAGCAGACCCTCTAGCGGACTGAGCACAGATACGCAGTATTTT,CASRPSSGLSTDTQYF
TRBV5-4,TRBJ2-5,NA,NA,TGTGCCAGCAGCTCGGACAGTTCCTACCAAGAGACCCAGTACTTC,CASSSDSSYQETQYF
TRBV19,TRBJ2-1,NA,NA,TGTGCCAGTAGCCCAAAACCGGAGGGTTCCTACAATGAGCAGTTCTTC,CASSPKPEGSYNEQFF
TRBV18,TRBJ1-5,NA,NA,TGTGCCAGCTCACCGGGGAGGGGGAATCAGCCCCAGCATTTT,CASSPGRGNQPQHF
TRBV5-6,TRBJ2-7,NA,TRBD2,TGTGCCAGCAGTCAAGCGGGAGGGCCGAGGGAGCAGTACTTC,CASSQAGGPREQYF
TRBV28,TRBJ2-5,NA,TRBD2,TGTGCCAGCAGTCCGTCCCCCCGACTAGCGGGAGGTCAAGAGACCCAGTACTTC,CASSPSPRLAGGQETQYF
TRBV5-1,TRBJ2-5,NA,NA,TGCGCCAGCAGCTTTGGTGCCCCAACTCAGGGGACCCAGTACTTC,CASSFGAPTQGTQYF
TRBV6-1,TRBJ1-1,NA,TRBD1,TGTGCCAGCAGTGTTTCGGACAGGGAGAACACTGAAGCTTTCTTT,CASSVSDRENTEAFF
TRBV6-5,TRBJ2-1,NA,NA,TGTGCCAGCAGACTTACAGGGAACAATGAGCAGTTCTTC,CASRLTGNNEQFF
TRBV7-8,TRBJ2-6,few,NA,TGTGCCAGCAGCCCATCCACCTCGGGAAGCTCTGGGGCCAACGTCCTGACTTTC,CASSPSTSGSSGANVLTF
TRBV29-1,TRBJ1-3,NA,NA,TGCAGCGTAACCCTGGGGAGCTCTGGAAACACCATATATTTT,CSVTLGSSGNTIYF
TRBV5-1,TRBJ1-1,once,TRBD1,TGCGCCAGTCACCTCGGGACAGGGGCTGGGGGCACTGAAGCTTTCTTT,CASHLGTGAGGTEAFF
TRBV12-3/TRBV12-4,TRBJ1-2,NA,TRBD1,TGTGCCAGCAGTTCGACAGGGCTCACTGGCTACACCTTC,CASSSTGLTGYTF
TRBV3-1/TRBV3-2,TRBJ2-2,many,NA,TGTGCCAGCAGCCCGCTTCTAGGCACCGGGGAGCTGTTTTTT,CASSPLLGTGELFF
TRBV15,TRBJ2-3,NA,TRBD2,TGTGCCACCAGCACTCACAGCGGGAGGGCGGCAGATACGCAGTATTTT,CATSTHSGRAADTQYF
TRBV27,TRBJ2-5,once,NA,TGTGCCCCCGGGGGTATAGCTTTGAGGGAGACCCAGTACTTC,CAPGGIALRETQYF
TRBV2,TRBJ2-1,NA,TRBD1,TGTGCCAGCAGTTTACAGGGGGTTGCCTCCTACAATGAGCAGTTCTTC,CASSLQGVASYNEQFF
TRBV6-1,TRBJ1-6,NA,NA,TGTGCCAGCAGTGAAGATGGGCGAAATTCACCCCTCCACTTT,CASSEDGRNSPLHF
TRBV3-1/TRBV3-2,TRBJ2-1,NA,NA,TGTGCCAGCAGCACCGACAGGAGATACAATGAGCAGTTCTTC,CASSTDRRYNEQFF
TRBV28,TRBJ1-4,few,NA,TGTGCCAGCAGTTTTGTCCAGTTCTTTGCAACTAATGAAAAACTGTTTTTT,CASSFVQFFATNEKLFF
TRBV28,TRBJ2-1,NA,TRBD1,TGTGCCAGCAGTTTCTTGGACAGGGGGCACAATGAGCAGTTCTTC,CASSFLDRGHNEQFF
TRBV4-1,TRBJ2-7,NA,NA,TGCGCCAGCTGGGGGGACCATGCCTACGAGCAGTACTTC,CASWGDHAYEQYF
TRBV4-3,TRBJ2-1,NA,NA,TGCGCCAGCAGCCAAGGATCGGGTGCTCACCCCGGGAATGAGCAGTTCTTC,CASSQGSGAHPGNEQFF
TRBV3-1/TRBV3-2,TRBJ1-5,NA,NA,TGTGCCAGCAGCCGGGGAGATAATCAGCCCCAGCATTTT,CASSRGDNQPQHF
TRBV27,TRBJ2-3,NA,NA,TGTGCCAGCAGTTTATGGGGCAGGGCAACTAGCACAGATACGCAGTATTTT,CASSLWGRATSTDTQYF
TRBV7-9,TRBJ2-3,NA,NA,TGTGCCAGCACCCCCGACCGAATGAGGGCAGATACGCAGTATTTT,CASTPDRMRADTQYF
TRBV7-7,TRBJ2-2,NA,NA,TGTGCTAGCAGCTTAAACCAGGGGAGGGCCGGGGAGCTGTTTTTT,CASSLNQGRAGELFF
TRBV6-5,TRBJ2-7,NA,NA,TGTGCCAGCAGTATAGAGCCAGGGGATAGCTACGAGCAGTACTTC,CASSIEPGDSYEQYF
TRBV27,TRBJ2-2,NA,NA,TGTGCCGCAAAAGATCGGGGGGCGCGTACCGGGGAGCTGTTTTTT,CAAKDRGARTGELFF
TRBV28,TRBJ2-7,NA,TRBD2,TGTGCCAGCAGTCGTTTACTAGCGGGAGTTGCGCAGTACTTC,CASSRLLAGVAQYF
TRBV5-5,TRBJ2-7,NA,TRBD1,TGTGCCAGCAGCTTGGTTGGGACAGGGGCTAGCGGCCTCGCCTACGAGCAGTACTTC,CASSLVGTGASGLAYEQYF
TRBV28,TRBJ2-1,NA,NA,TGTGCCAGCAGTTCCCTAGGGACAAAAGGGGTGCAGTTCTTC,CASSSLGTKGVQFF
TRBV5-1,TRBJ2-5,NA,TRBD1,TGCGCCAGCAGCTTGGTGACAGGGGGCCGTGAGACCCAGTACTTC,CASSLVTGGRETQYF
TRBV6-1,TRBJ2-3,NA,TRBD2,TGTGCCAGCAGTGAAGCCAGGCTAGCGGGAGTTTACACGCAGTATTTT,CASSEARLAGVYTQYF
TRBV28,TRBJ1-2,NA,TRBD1,TGTGCCAGCAGTTTAACGGGACAGGTCTATGGCTACACCTTC,CASSLTGQVYGYTF
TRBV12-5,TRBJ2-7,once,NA,TGTGCTAGTGGGCTCGACAGGTCCTACGAGCAGTACTTC,CASGLDRSYEQYF
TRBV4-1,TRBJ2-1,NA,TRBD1,TGCGCCAGCAGCAAGACAGGGGGCCACAATGAGCAGTTCTTC,CASSKTGGHNEQFF
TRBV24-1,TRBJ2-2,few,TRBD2,TGTGCCACCAGTGATTGGGGACTAGCGGGGCCCACCGGGGAGCTGTTTTTT,CATSDWGLAGPTGELFF
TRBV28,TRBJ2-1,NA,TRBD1,TGTGCCAGCAGAAGGGACAGTCACAATGAGCAGTTCTTC,CASRRDSHNEQFF